This T cell receptor (beta chain) was sequenced during a study of T cell repertoires in cytomegalovirus infection. Study-level background: Indications came from public TCR beta signatures; they pointed to CMV infection and to a matching HLA type. Study outcomes and limitations: The cumulative frequency of public TCR beta families distinguished individuals who carried CMV together with the relevant HLA. It was HLA-C-restricted CMV-specific TCR beta clonotypes that dominated the response ex vivo.

This clonotype was seen ten or more times. Its antigen is unidentified. Trimming removed 6 bases at V and 3 bases at J, with 9 bases between. CDR1 and CDR2 (germline): DFQATT, SNEGSKA (reference sequence). This CDR3 comprises 11 residues. TCRdb independently ran MiXCR on the reads; one entry per CDR3 protein. This sample has 200,000 to 250,000 distinct CDR3 sequences, with 35% to 40% found just once. The chain carries TRBV20-1 and TRBJ2-7; D remains ambiguous. Here the sequenced sample was CD8+ T cells from cultured PBMCs, taken from culture after CMV antigen stimulation. The receptor's source is a human donor in good health (CMV status not recorded). Some clones in this sample may be carry-over from other donors' samples. CDR3 nucleotide sequence: TGCAGTGCCGGTCGAGACTACGAGCAGTACTTC. Translating it yields CSAGRDYEQYF.